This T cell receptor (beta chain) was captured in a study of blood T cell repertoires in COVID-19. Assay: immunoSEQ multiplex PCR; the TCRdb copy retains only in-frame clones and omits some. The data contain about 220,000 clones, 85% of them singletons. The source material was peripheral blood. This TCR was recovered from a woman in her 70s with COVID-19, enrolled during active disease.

This CDR3 is CASSQDRGSEKLFF. In nucleotides, the CDR3 is TGCGCCAGCAGCCAAGATCGAGGTAGCGAAAAACTGTTTTTT. This chain connects TRBV4-3 to TRBJ1-4; D is uncertain. The CDR3 totals 14 residues. Germline V lookup: CDR1 LGHNA, CDR2 YSLEER. Trimming pared 0 bases from V and 8 bases from J, leaving 10 bases between.